The 32 T cell receptor beta chains reported below all come from one sample, sequenced in a study of regulatory T cells in long-lasting Graves disease. Researchers made TCR beta libraries by using iRepertoire HTBI primers and running Arm-PCR on CDR3 regions. TCRdb passed the multiplex PCR reads through MiXCR, listing each CDR3 protein once. Seen here are some 370,000 distinct CDR3 sequences, about 20% observed once, and the top ten hold less than 25%. This sample's time point: persistent/refractory GD, antithyroid drugs over 5 years with positive TRAb. There was RNA extracted from PBMCs, and the TCR library was made from it. Here the sequenced sample was peripheral blood mononuclear cells (PBMCs), taken when the disease was refractory, from a patient treated with antithyroid drugs. The receptors shown here come from a female donor with Graves disease.

The table lists this clonotype with many counts. V and J are TRBV28 and TRBJ1-2; D might be TRBD1 (6 bases). Looked up from germline, CDR1 is MDHEN and CDR2 is SYDVKM. The CDR3 is 15 amino acids. The V end was cut by 4 bases, the J end by 7 bases, with 19 bases between. The CDR3 sequence is CASSSLGTPGVGYTF. The CDR3 nucleotides read TGTGCCAGCAGTTCCCTAGGGACACCGGGGGTTGGCTACACCTTC.

The chain joins TRBV4-1 to TRBJ1-2; 7 bases line up with TRBD1. CDR3 size: 15 residues. The germline gives CDR1 MGHRA, CDR2 YSYEKL. V lost 0 bases to trimming and J lost 6 bases; unmatched junction nucleotides: 7. In DNA form, the CDR3 reads TGCGCCAGCAGCCAAGAAAGCACAGGGGCGAATGGCTACACCTTC. Its protein is CASSQESTGANGYTF.

This clonotype was picked up many times. This chain joins TRBV12-3 or TRBV12-4 and TRBJ2-2; 12 bases are a match to TRBD1. The V gene end was trimmed by 5 bases and the J gene end by 7 bases; junction bases not matched to a gene: 8. The CDR3 sequence is 16 residues long. The CDR3 region is CASSPGDRGLNGELFF. The CDR3 DNA reads TGTGCCAGCAGTCCGGGGGACAGGGGGCTTAACGGGGAGCTGTTTTTT.

With regard to this clonotype: A much more abundant neighbour one base away suggests this may be a read error. The V call is TRBV2, the J call TRBJ1-2; D is perhaps TRBD1 (5 bases). This CDR3 has 13 residues. Germline V lookup: CDR1 SNHLY, CDR2 FYNNEI. The ends were cut back, 4 bases at V and 5 bases at J, with 11 bases in the middle. The CDR3 nucleotides are TGTGCCAGCAGTGGAAGGGGAAGGTATGGCTACACCTTC. This gives the protein CASSGRGRYGYTF.

There are a few counts of this clonotype. The gene calls are TRBV6-2 or TRBV6-3 and TRBJ2-7; D not resolved. This CDR3 is built from 12 residues. Germline CDR1 is MNHEY and CDR2 is SVGEGT. The V end lost 0 bases, the J end lost 7 bases, and 7 bases lay between the germline ends. The CDR3 protein is CASSYSFLEQYF. The CDR3 DNA reads TGTGCCAGCAGTTACTCTTTCCTTGAGCAGTACTTC.

This clonotype occurred many times. The chain has TRBV7-8 and TRBJ2-5; D not certain. Germline CDR1 SGHVS, CDR2 FQNEAQ. V lost 3 bases and J 3 bases, leaving 5 bases between the germline ends. The CDR3 loop spans 12 amino acids. The CDR3 is CASSFPKETQYF. CDR3 DNA: TGTGCCAGCAGCTTCCCTAAAGAGACCCAGTACTTC.

The chain is built from TRBV20-1 and TRBJ2-7, with 9 bases matching TRBD1. Germline V gives CDR1 DFQATT, CDR2 SNEGSKA (reference sequence). The CDR3 extends over 14 amino acids. Unmatched junction bases numbered 4, after V lost 1 base and J lost 3 bases. CDR3 in amino acids: CSARGLDRGYEQYF. The CDR3 nucleotides read TGCAGTGCTAGAGGCCTGGACAGGGGCTACGAGCAGTACTTC.

At least ten counts were recorded for this clonotype. This chain uses TRBV6-5 with TRBJ1-4; D remains unclear. Trimming removed 4 bases at V and 8 bases at J, with 8 bases between. This CDR3 is 12 amino acids long. The germline CDR1 and CDR2 sequences are MNHEY and SVGAGI. CDR3 sequence (DNA): TGTGCCAGCAGTTCGTCCCGCGAAAAACTGTTTTTT. This sequence encodes CASSSSREKLFF.

The chain uses TRBV27 and TRBJ2-4; 9 nucleotides agree with TRBD1. CDR3 length: 15 residues. After removal of 4 bases from V and 7 bases from J, the junction contained 8 bases not matched to a gene. Germline CDR1 reads MNHEY; CDR2 reads SMNVEV (reference sequence). The DNA of the CDR3 is TGTGCCAGCAGTTCCTCCCGGACAGGGGTCAACATTCAGTACTTC. As protein: CASSSSRTGVNIQYF.

This clonotype has at least ten counts. The gene calls are TRBV12-3 or TRBV12-4 and TRBJ1-1, with a possible D match to TRBD1 (6 bases). The CDR3 is 14 residues long. Trimming shortened V by 6 bases and J by 4 bases, and 15 bases separated the two germline ends. This CDR3 reads CASSSQGTLTEAFF. The CDR3 coding sequence is TGTGCCAGCAGCTCACAGGGCACGCTCACTGAAGCTTTCTTT.

CDR3: CASSGTGLAGANVLTF. CDR3 in DNA: TGTGCCAGCTCCGGGACAGGGCTGGCTGGGGCCAACGTCCTGACTTTC. The V call is TRBV19, the J call TRBJ2-6; TRBD1 agrees at 9 bases. This CDR3 contains 16 residues. The J segment lost 2 bases and the V segment lost 9 bases, leaving 8 bases of the junction unmatched. In germline, CDR1 is LNHDA, CDR2 SQIVND (reference sequence).

Only a few counts were recorded for this clonotype. The chain uses TRBV29-1 and TRBJ1-5; D is ambiguous. Trimming left V 0 bases short and J 0 bases short, with 9 bases between. CDR1 is SQVTM and CDR2 is ANQGSEA in the germline V gene. The CDR3 has 15 amino acids. The CDR3 region has the DNA TGCAGCGTTGAAGATCGGTCGCATAGCAATCAGCCCCAGCATTTT. The encoded protein is CSVEDRSHSNQPQHF. Supplemented by reference TRBV29-1 and TRBJ1-5, the full variable domain reads SAVISQKPSRDICQRGTSLTIQCQVDSQVTMMFWYRQQPGQSLTLIATANQGSEATYESGFVIDKFPISRPNLTFSTLTVSNMSPEDSSIYLCSVEDRSHSNQPQHFGDGTRLSIL.

This clonotype has at least ten counts. The chain uses TRBV25-1 and TRBJ2-7, with D possibly TRBD2 on 6 matching bases. Trimming removed 2 bases at V and 7 bases at J, with 21 bases between. The germline gives CDR1 MGHDK, CDR2 SYGVNS. The CDR3 loop spans 16 amino acids. CDR3 residues: CASSEGRGTTGGEQYF. The CDR3 bases are TGTGCCAGCAGTGAAGGGAGAGGGACGACCGGAGGGGAGCAGTACTTC.

The J gene is TRBJ2-3, the V gene TRBV7-8; D gene uncertain. The V end lost 3 bases, the J end lost 1 base, and 2 bases lay between the germline ends. Per germline, CDR1 SGHVS and CDR2 FQNEAQ. This CDR3 is built from 12 residues. CDR3 in DNA: TGTGCCAGCAGCTTTGGCACAGATACGCAGTATTTT. It specifies CASSFGTDTQYF. The full variable domain, its missing parts supplied by reference TRBV7-8 and TRBJ2-3, is GAGVSQSPRYKVAKRGQDVALRCDPISGHVSLFWYQQALGQGPEFLTYFQNEAQLDKSGLPSDRFFAERPEGSVSTLKIQRTQQEDSAVYLCASSFGTDTQYFGPGTRLTVL.

In this sample, this clonotype turned up many times. V is TRBV6-1 and J is TRBJ1-2; no clear D gene. Trimming removed 8 bases at V and 4 bases at J, with 2 bases between. The CDR3 contains 9 residues. The germline V gene encodes CDR1 MNHNS and CDR2 SASEGT. The DNA for the CDR3 is TGTGCCAGCGGCTATGGCTACACCTTC. Translating it yields CASGYGYTF.

V and J are TRBV12-5 and TRBJ1-4; TRBD1 matches 10 bases. The V segment lost 2 bases and the J segment 8 bases; nucleotides outside the gene matches: 11. The CDR3 extends over 17 amino acids. Germline CDR1 and CDR2: LGHNT and FRNRAP. The CDR3 reads CASGLSYNRDRGEKLFF. The CDR3 region has the DNA TGTGCTAGTGGTTTGAGTTACAATCGGGACAGGGGCGAAAAACTGTTTTTT.

This chain connects TRBV24-1 to TRBJ2-7, with D hard to call. The germline V gene has CDR1 KGHDR and CDR2 SFDVKD. This CDR3 has 14 amino acids. The ends were cut back, 2 bases at V and 5 bases at J, with 12 bases in the middle. The CDR3 bases are TGTGCCACCAGTGATTCAGTCCCGCCGAACGAGCAGTACTTC. It specifies CATSDSVPPNEQYF.

The chain links TRBV2 to TRBJ2-2, with TRBD2 matching 9 bases. The V gene end was trimmed by 2 bases and the J gene end by 1 base; junction bases not matched to a gene: 2. This CDR3 comprises 16 residues. Germline V CDR1 and CDR2: SNHLY, FYNNEI. The CDR3 spells CASSELAGMNTGELFF. For the CDR3, the DNA is TGTGCCAGCAGTGAACTAGCGGGAATGAACACCGGGGAGCTGTTTTTT.

This chain connects TRBV13 to TRBJ1-2; no clear D. CDR3 size: 14 residues. CDR1 is PRHDT and CDR2 is FYEKMQ in the germline V gene (reference sequence). V lost 3 bases to trimming and J lost 6 bases, with 14 bases between them. The CDR3, as DNA: TGTGCCAGCAGCTTGATGGCCATACCCCATGGCTACACCTTC. Its protein product is CASSLMAIPHGYTF. Filled out from reference TRBV13 and TRBJ1-2, the complete variable domain reads AAGVIQSPRHLIKEKRETATLKCYPIPRHDTVYWYQQGPGQDPQFLISFYEKMQSDKGSIPDRFSAQQFSDYHSELNMSSLELGDSALYFCASSLMAIPHGYTFGSGTRLTVV.

About this clonotype: A much bigger clone sits one base away, suggesting this may be a read error. The genes are TRBV10-1 and TRBJ2-5; the D is unclear. V was pared by 3 bases and J by 3 bases, with 11 bases between. This CDR3 has 14 residues. Germline V gene sequence: CDR1 WNHNN, CDR2 SYGVQD (reference sequence). CDR3 nucleotides: TGCGCCAGCAGTGATGAGCGAGAAAAAGAGACCCAGTACTTC. Protein: CASSDEREKETQYF.

This rearrangement joins TRBV4-3 to TRBJ2-6; D may be TRBD1 or TRBD2 (5 bases each). This CDR3 is 20 amino acids long. The germline V and J ends were trimmed by 0 bases and 4 bases, with 22 bases remaining between them. Germline lookup yields CDR1 LGHNA and CDR2 YSLEER. The CDR3 here is CASSQDPRDASQAGANVLTF. The DNA of the CDR3 is TGCGCCAGCAGCCAAGATCCACGGGACGCTTCTCAAGCCGGGGCCAACGTCCTGACTTTC.

The chain is built from TRBV12-3 or TRBV12-4 and TRBJ2-2, with 9 nucleotides matching TRBD2. The CDR3 length is 16 residues. V was pared by 6 bases and J by 7 bases, with 12 bases of the junction left unmatched. CDR3 in DNA: TGTGCCAGCAGCCGAATAGCGGGAGCGTCCTACGGGGAGCTGTTTTTT. This gives the protein CASSRIAGASYGELFF.

The chain recombines TRBV30 with TRBJ2-7; perhaps TRBD1 as D (6 bases). Looked up from germline, CDR1 is GTSNPN and CDR2 is SVGIG (reference sequence). Trimming took off 5 bases at V and 2 bases at J, with 13 bases between the two ends. The CDR3 sequence is 13 residues long. The CDR3 region is CAWRTTGAYEQYF. The CDR3, as DNA: TGTGCCTGGCGGACGACAGGTGCCTACGAGCAGTACTTC.

With regard to this clonotype: This may stem from a read error, because a much larger clone lies one nucleotide away. The chain carries TRBV18 and TRBJ1-4; no clear D. This CDR3 is 15 amino acids long. Germline CDR1 KGHSH, CDR2 LQKENI. The CDR3 reads CASSPRATTNEKLLF. The CDR3 nucleotides are TGTGCCAGCTCACCAAGGGCGACAACTAATGAAAAACTGCTTTTT. Variable domain in full (rest from reference TRBV18 and TRBJ1-4): NAGVMQNPRHLVRRRGQEARLRCSPMKGHSHVYWYRQLPEEGLKFMVYLQKENIIDESGMPKERFSAEFPKEGPSILRIQQVVRGDSAAYFCASSPRATTNEKLLFGSGTQLSVL.

The chain is built from TRBV19 and TRBJ1-1; D not resolved. The V end lost 5 bases, the J end lost 1 base, and 17 bases lay between the germline ends. Germline V gene lookup returns CDR1 LNHDA and CDR2 SQIVND (reference sequence). The CDR3 is 16 amino acids. The CDR3 sequence is CASSVGNLSPNTEAFF. CDR3 sequence (DNA): TGTGCCAGTAGTGTCGGGAATCTTTCACCGAACACTGAAGCTTTCTTT.

This clonotype was recorded a few times. The chain has TRBV18 and TRBJ1-2, with 7 bases that match TRBD1. Germline V lookup: CDR1 KGHSH, CDR2 LQKENI. The CDR3 has 15 amino acids. V lost 2 bases and J lost 1; bases outside the gene matches: 4. CDR3 region: CASSPRQGRNYGYTF. CDR3 DNA sequence: TGTGCCAGCTCACCAAGACAGGGCCGTAACTATGGCTACACCTTC.

This clonotype was observed a few times. V usage is TRBV6-9 and J usage is TRBJ1-1; D might be TRBD1 (6 bases). CDR1 and CDR2 from the germline V gene are MNHGY and SVAAGI. The V and J ends lost 3 bases and 1 base respectively, with 30 bases between them. The CDR3 totals 21 residues. CDR3 sequence reads: CASSYSNPWRDQTGRNTEAFF. For the CDR3, the DNA is TGTGCCAGCAGTTACTCGAATCCTTGGCGGGATCAAACAGGGAGGAACACTGAAGCTTTCTTT.

V gene TRBV3-1 combines with J gene TRBJ2-3; 10 bases match TRBD2. Per germline, CDR1 LGHDT and CDR2 YNNKEL (reference sequence). Germline trimming cut 4 bases from V and 5 bases from J; bases unmatched to any gene: 9. CDR3 length equals 16 residues. The DNA for the CDR3 is TGTGCCAGCAGCCCGACGCTAGCGGGAGTGGAAGATACGCAGTATTTT. Protein: CASSPTLAGVEDTQYF.

This clonotype was observed a handful of times. The chain employs TRBV20-1 and TRBJ2-1, with D tentatively TRBD2 (6 bases). V was shortened by 3 bases and J by 8 bases, with 23 bases between the two germline ends. CDR1 is DFQATT and CDR2 is SNEGSKA in the germline V gene (reference sequence). The CDR3 sequence is 16 residues long. CDR3 residues: CSASRRLVGGGDEQFF. The DNA for the CDR3 is TGCAGTGCTAGTCGGCGGCTAGTGGGAGGAGGGGATGAGCAGTTCTTC.

This clonotype was detected many times. The chain recombines TRBV27 with TRBJ1-6; D is uncertain. CDR1 is MNHEY, CDR2 SMNVEV, per germline (reference sequence). V was pared by 3 bases and J by 14 bases, with 14 bases between. The CDR3 has 13 amino acids. In nucleotides, the CDR3 is TGTGCCAGCAGTTTCCTGAGCGTATGGACCCTCCACTTT. The encoded protein is CASSFLSVWTLHF.

The rearrangement links TRBV6-1 to TRBJ1-2, with 7 bases matching TRBD1. Germline CDR1 is MNHNS and CDR2 is SASEGT. The J segment lost 2 bases and the V segment lost 6 bases, leaving 3 bases of the junction unmatched. The CDR3 length is 13 residues. CDR3 sequence reads: CASRGQTNYGYTF. In DNA, the CDR3 is TGTGCCAGCAGGGGACAGACCAACTATGGCTACACCTTC.

Ten or more counts support this clonotype. The chain employs TRBV10-2 and TRBJ1-2, with D uncertain. Trimming took 6 bases from V and 0 from J, leaving 11 bases between them. The CDR3 spans 14 residues. Germline V gene lookup returns CDR1 WSHSY and CDR2 SAAADI. This chain's CDR3 is CASSAETPNYGYTF. DNA for the CDR3: TGCGCCAGCAGCGCCGAGACTCCTAACTATGGCTACACCTTC.